The subject of this entry is one TCR beta chain. Its antigen is not identified. The record originates from a study of CD4 T cells in relation to SARS-CoV-2 and coronaviruses. Study overall: ViraFEST: approximately 10-day antigen culture of PBMCs, then TCR beta CDR3 sequencing.

Profiling relied on immunoSEQ multiplex PCR, and the TCRdb table lists in-frame clones only, not all of them. The sample includes about 17,000 clones, 70% to 80% seen only once; the top ten take approximately 10%. Before the COVID-19 pandemic, during about 2011-2019, CD4+ T cells were taken from unexposed donors. CD4+ T cells were isolated from the cells after about 11 days of culture. CDR3 length: 15 residues. Trimming stripped 4 bases from V and 0 bases from J, with 11 bases between. Germline CDR1 and CDR2: SGHNT and YYREEE (reference sequence). Sequences were obtained from CD4+ T cells from PBMCs, cultured in vitro. The clonotype originates from a human donor in good health. The V gene is TRBV5-4, the J gene TRBJ2-1; D gene unclear. As DNA, the CDR3 is TGTGCCAGCAGCCCGGACCGAGGCTCCTACAATGAGCAGTTCTTC. It translates to CASSPDRGSYNEQFF.